This note documents a single T cell receptor beta chain sequence. Its antigen is currently unknown. These data belong to a study of tumor-infiltrating lymphocytes in primary liver carcinoma. Findings and caveats of the study: Blood had a significantly lower top-250-clone fraction than tumors did (p = 0.039).

V was pared by 4 bases and J by 3 bases, with 9 bases of the junction left unmatched. The length of the CDR3 is 15 residues. Germline V gene data show CDR1 as SGHDN and CDR2 as FVKESK. Using a constant-region primer together with ProtoScript II reverse transcriptase, TCR beta cDNA was made from 500 ng of total RNA. Researchers made the TCR beta libraries by running three nested multiplex PCR rounds with slightly modified ARM-PCR. It was with TRBV1-TRBV30 forward primers and a C-beta reverse primer that the first two PCR rounds were run, at around 9 cycles each. In TCRdb, the multiplex PCR reads were re-called with MiXCR into one record per CDR3 protein. The sample records 250,000 to 350,000 distinct CDR3 sequences, roughly three fifths being singletons. Germline DNA was also extracted, and blood RNA was taken from unsorted whole blood.

Specimen: peripheral blood. This chain links TRBV14 with TRBJ2-7; 7 bases align to TRBD2. This sequence was found in a woman in her 30s with primary liver carcinoma and hepatitis B virus infection. In DNA form, the CDR3 reads TGTGCCAGCAGCCTGTGGGCGGGAGAAATCTACGAGCAGTACTTC. Amino acids: CASSLWAGEIYEQYF. The variable domain in full, completed from reference TRBV14 and TRBJ2-7, reads EAGVTQFPSHSVIEKGQTVTLRCDPISGHDNLYWYRRVMGKEIKFLLHFVKESKQDESGMPNNRFLAERTGGTYSTLKVQPAELEDSGVYFCASSLWAGEIYEQYFGPGTRLTVT.